The 21 T cell receptor beta chains given below trace back to one sample, sequenced in a study of T cells in Graves' hyperthyroidism and ophthalmopathy. Researchers amplified the TCR beta CDR3 regions from RNA transcripts. The HTBI set primed first-round TCR CDR3 RT-PCR. TCRdb re-derived calls from the multiplex PCR reads in MiXCR, one entry per CDR3 protein. The sample has fewer than 900,000 distinct CDR3 sequences; roughly 15% are singletons. Sequenced input: blood. The source of these receptors is a man aged 18-30 years with Graves' hyperthyroidism.

This clonotype appeared many times. This chain links TRBV20-1 with TRBJ2-5, with unresolved D. V was trimmed by 0 bases and J by 0 bases, leaving 2 bases between them. Per germline, CDR1 DFQATT and CDR2 SNEGSKA (reference sequence). The CDR3 loop spans 12 amino acids. The CDR3 sequence: CSARDNQETQYF. As DNA, the CDR3 is TGCAGTGCTAGAGATAACCAAGAGACCCAGTACTTC.

This clonotype turned up a few times. This could be a read error, since a much larger clone is one nucleotide away. The V gene is TRBV12-3 or TRBV12-4, the J gene TRBJ2-5, with D unclear. The CDR3 is 15 amino acids. V was cut by 8 bases and J by 5 bases, with 21 bases left in between. The CDR3 nucleotides read TGTGCCAGCGGCCTACTTCTGAGGTCTAGGGAGACCCAGTACTTC. Protein sequence: CASGLLLRSRETQYF.

CDR3 in amino acids: CASTFFLEDGANYGYTF. In DNA form, the CDR3 reads TGTGCCAGCACCTTTTTCCTCGAGGACGGAGCTAACTATGGCTACACCTTC. The chain employs TRBV2 and TRBJ1-2, with unresolved D. CDR3 size: 17 residues. V was trimmed by 7 bases and J by 0 bases, leaving 21 bases between them. Germline CDR1 and CDR2: SNHLY and FYNNEI.

This clonotype was counted many times. CDR3 DNA sequence: TGCAGTGCTAGAAGAGGAGGGGGCCGTGAGACCCAGTACTTC. Its protein is CSARRGGGRETQYF. The chain couples TRBV20-1 to TRBJ2-5, with D possibly being TRBD1 (7 bases). CDR1 DFQATT and CDR2 SNEGSKA come from the germline V gene (reference sequence). The V gene lost 2 bases and the J gene lost 5 bases, with 15 bases spanning the gap. The CDR3 spans 14 residues.

Only a few counts were recorded for this clonotype. The rearrangement joins TRBV4-1 to TRBJ1-6; D uncertain. Germline assignment: CDR1 MGHRA and CDR2 YSYEKL. This CDR3 is built from 15 residues. Trimming cost V 0 bases and J 10 bases, with 13 bases left between them. The CDR3 DNA follows: TGCGCCAGCAGCCAAGATTCGAGTGGGCGCTCACCCCTCCACTTT. It codes for CASSQDSSGRSPLHF.

This clonotype was seen only a few times. V is TRBV7-6 and J is TRBJ2-1; TRBD2 agrees at 7 bases. V lost 5 bases to trimming and J lost 2 bases; unmatched junction nucleotides: 6. The CDR3 is made up of 15 amino acids. Germline V CDR1 and CDR2: SGHVS, FNYEAQ. The CDR3 DNA is TGTGCCAGCAGCCCCCGGGACTATACCTACAATGAGCAGTTCTTC. It specifies CASSPRDYTYNEQFF.

This clonotype was recorded a few times. The chain recombines TRBV15 with TRBJ2-3, with 10 bases identical to TRBD2. The CDR3 spans 20 residues. After removal of 0 bases from V and 2 bases from J, the junction contained 14 bases not matched to a gene. From germline, CDR1 is LNHNV and CDR2 YYDKDF (reference sequence). The CDR3 DNA is TGTGCCACCAGCAGAGATGGGGGACTAGCGCTCCTCTCCCACACAGATACGCAGTATTTT. Translation: CATSRDGGLALLSHTDTQYF.

The chain is built from TRBV7-2 and TRBJ1-5; 11 bases fit TRBD1. Germline V gene lookup returns CDR1 SGHTA and CDR2 FQGNSA. The CDR3 is 15 residues long. After removal of 5 bases from V and 5 bases from J, the junction contained 5 bases not matched to a gene. As DNA, the CDR3 is TGTGCCAGCAGCCTGGACAGGGGGCAGGATCAGCCCCAGCATTTT. Encoded protein: CASSLDRGQDQPQHF.

This chain joins TRBV10-3 and TRBJ1-1; D uncertain. The length of the CDR3 is 14 residues. Trimming took off 3 bases at V and 3 bases at J, with 11 bases between the two ends. Germline assignment: CDR1 ENHRY and CDR2 SYGVKD. The CDR3 nucleotides are TGTGCCATCAGTGACAGATATGAATACACTGAAGCTTTCTTT. Translating gives CAISDRYEYTEAFF.

Only a few counts were recorded for this clonotype. The DNA of the CDR3 is TGCAGTGCTAGACTAGGTGTGGAGACCCAGTACTTC. Translating it yields CSARLGVETQYF. This chain joins TRBV20-1 and TRBJ2-5; D remains ambiguous. The CDR3 is 12 residues long. Germline CDR1 DFQATT, CDR2 SNEGSKA (reference sequence). V was trimmed by 2 bases and J by 5 bases, leaving 9 bases between them.

In its sample, this clonotype was seen many times. The chain combines TRBV28 with TRBJ2-3, with 12 nucleotides matching TRBD2. Germline assignment: CDR1 MDHEN and CDR2 SYDVKM. J lost 0 bases, V lost 5 bases, and 3 bases had no gene match. This CDR3 spans 16 amino acids. The CDR3 nucleotides are TGTGCCAGCAGTCCCCTAGCGGGAGGGAGCACAGATACGCAGTATTTT. Translating gives CASSPLAGGSTDTQYF.

The J gene is TRBJ2-7, the V gene TRBV28; 9 nucleotides agree with TRBD2. CDR1 and CDR2 from the germline V gene are MDHEN and SYDVKM. V was pared by 1 base and J by 6 bases, with 4 bases of the junction left unmatched. CDR3 length equals 14 residues. The DNA of the CDR3 is TGTGCCAGCAGTTTATTTAGCGGGAGTTTCGAGCAGTACTTC. Its protein product is CASSLFSGSFEQYF.

Details on this clonotype: Just one base apart from a much larger clone, this may be a read error. The V gene is TRBV29-1, the J gene TRBJ2-3, with TRBD2 as a possible D gene (6 bases). The V gene's germline CDR1 is SQVTM and CDR2 ANQGSEA. This CDR3 has 13 amino acids. V was shortened by 7 bases and J by 4 bases, with 15 bases between the two germline ends. CDR3 DNA sequence: TGCAGCGCCGGGAGTCGGTTGGCAGATACGCAGTATTTT. This sequence encodes CSAGSRLADTQYF.

This clonotype was counted between two and nine times. The gene calls are TRBV2 and TRBJ2-2; TRBD1 might be the D (6 bases). The CDR3 extends over 14 amino acids. Trimming removed 4 bases from V and 6 bases from J, with 12 bases in between. Germline-derived CDR1 and CDR2 are SNHLY and FYNNEI. For the CDR3, the DNA is TGTGCCAGCAGTGCCGGGACAAGGTCCGGGGAGCTGTTTTTT. Translating gives CASSAGTRSGELFF.

This clonotype turned up a few times. The gene calls are TRBV27 and TRBJ2-1; 13 bases are a match to TRBD2. This CDR3 region has 16 residues. Per the germline V gene, CDR1 is MNHEY and CDR2 is SMNVEV (reference sequence). J lost 7 bases, V lost 4 bases, and 7 bases had no gene match. The CDR3 DNA follows: TGTGCCAGCAGTTGGACTAGCGGGAGCGTGTGGAATGAGCAGTTCTTC. It translates to CASSWTSGSVWNEQFF.

This clonotype has ten or more counts. The chain couples TRBV7-9 to TRBJ2-1; 7 positions match TRBD2. V lost 1 base and J lost 4; bases outside the gene matches: 4. The CDR3 is 15 amino acids. Germline CDR1 SEHNR, CDR2 FQNEAQ (reference sequence). The CDR3 loop reads CASSLGAGTYNEQFF. The CDR3 DNA sequence: TGTGCCAGCAGCTTAGGAGCGGGGACTTACAATGAGCAGTTCTTC. Full variable domain (rest looked up from reference TRBV7-9 and TRBJ2-1): DTGVSQNPRHKITKRGQNVTFRCDPISEHNRLYWYRQTLGQGPEFLTYFQNEAQLEKSRLLSDRFSAERPKGSFSTLEIQRTEQGDSAMYLCASSLGAGTYNEQFFGPGTRLTVL.

The sample holds many counts of this clonotype. The gene calls are TRBV20-1 and TRBJ1-5, with D possibly being TRBD1 (6 bases). The V gene lost 7 bases and the J gene lost 1 base, with 20 bases spanning the gap. The CDR3 extends over 16 amino acids. Germline V gene lookup returns CDR1 DFQATT and CDR2 SNEGSKA (reference sequence). This chain's CDR3 is CSVSWDTRGSNQPQHF. The CDR3 DNA sequence: TGCAGTGTCTCCTGGGACACACGGGGCAGCAATCAGCCCCAGCATTTT.

This clonotype was observed once. The genes are TRBV6-5 and TRBJ2-7, with TRBD1 matching 7 bases. Germline-derived CDR1 and CDR2 are MNHEY and SVGAGI. V shed 5 bases, J shed 0 bases, and the junction held 7 bases outside the gene matches. The CDR3 sequence is 15 residues long. Here the CDR3 DNA reads TGTGCCAGCAGTAACAGGGACAGAATCTCCTACGAGCAGTACTTC. As protein: CASSNRDRISYEQYF.

The V call is TRBV4-3, the J call TRBJ2-2; tentative D call: TRBD2 (5 bases). The V and J ends lost 0 bases and 4 bases respectively, with 12 bases between them. The CDR3 contains 16 residues. Germline lookup yields CDR1 LGHNA and CDR2 YSLEER. This CDR3 is CASSQEGSGSTGELFF. The CDR3 DNA sequence: TGCGCCAGCAGCCAAGAGGGTTCGGGGAGCACCGGGGAGCTGTTTTTT.

This clonotype was seen a few times. This sequence joins TRBV5-6 and TRBJ1-1, with D perhaps TRBD1 (5 bases). The CDR3 sequence is 16 residues long. The V gene lost 4 bases and the J gene lost 0 bases, with 16 bases spanning the gap. Germline V CDR1 and CDR2: SGHDT, YYEEEE. CDR3 in DNA: TGTGCCAGCAGCCAGCAGGGTAGAAACATGAACACTGAAGCTTTCTTT. Protein product: CASSQQGRNMNTEAFF.

This clonotype came up many times. V is TRBV3-1 and J is TRBJ2-7; maybe TRBD1 (5 bases). The CDR3 runs 13 residues. The V end was cut by 4 bases, the J end by 2 bases, with 9 bases between. The germline gives CDR1 LGHDT, CDR2 YNNKEL (reference sequence). This CDR3 is CASSRQRPYEQYF. The CDR3, as DNA: TGTGCCAGCAGCCGACAGAGACCCTACGAGCAGTACTTC.